The rows below give T cell receptor beta chains drawn from one sample of a study of blood T cell repertoires in COVID-19. Produced via immunoSEQ multiplex PCR; TCRdb's table is partial and in-frame only. The sample shows approximately 150,000 clones, about 90% of them seen only once. Sequencing was done on a sample of peripheral blood. All receptors derive from a woman aged 55-69 years with active or convalescent COVID-19. CDR3s include the opening cysteine and the closing phenylalanine or tryptophan. A D gene is named only where the DNA matches it firmly. Size is stated for part of the rows, as once, few or many counts, or as a class when the clone is expanded.

. | TRBJ2-1 | 15 | TRBV29-1 | . | CSVEAGLVDYNEQFF | TGCAGCGTTGAAGCGGGTCTAGTGGACTACAATGAGCAGTTCTTC
. | TRBJ2-7 | 14 | TRBV18 | . | CASSPGRGSYEQYF | TGTGCCAGCTCACCAGGGAGGGGGTCCTACGAGCAGTACTTC
TRBD1 | TRBJ2-1 | 13 | TRBV7-9 | . | CASSPDRGPEQFF | TGTGCCAGCAGCCCCGACAGGGGGCCTGAGCAGTTCTTC
. | TRBJ2-3 | 17 | TRBV20-1 | . | CSASKLDGSDSTDTQYF | TGCAGTGCAAGTAAGCTAGATGGGTCGGATAGCACAGATACGCAGTATTTT
. | TRBJ2-7 | 11 | TRBV6-5 | few | CASKTLREQYF | TGTGCCAGTAAAACGCTTCGGGAGCAGTACTTC
. | TRBJ2-2 | 15 | TRBV4-3 | few | CASSQDWALTGELFF | TGCGCCAGCAGCCAAGATTGGGCCCTCACCGGGGAGCTGTTTTTT
. | TRBJ2-2 | 16 | TRBV21-1 | . | CASSKVDQGKTGELFF | TGTGCCAGCAGCAAAGTTGATCAGGGGAAGACCGGGGAGCTGTTTTTT
. | TRBJ1-3 | 16 | TRBV18 | once | CASSPQQGAEGNTIYF | TGTGCCAGCTCACCCCAACAGGGTGCGGAGGGAAACACCATATATTTT
TRBD1 | TRBJ2-1 | 15 | TRBV18 | . | CASSPRTGEYNEQFF | TGTGCCAGCTCACCTCGGACAGGGGAATACAATGAGCAGTTCTTC
TRBD2 | TRBJ2-3 | 17 | TRBV7-2 | few | CASSARTSGGITDTQYF | TGTGCCAGCAGCGCTCGGACTAGCGGGGGGATCACAGATACGCAGTATTTT
. | TRBJ2-5 | 11 | TRBV6-2/TRBV6-3 | . | CASSLLGAQYF | TGTGCCAGCAGCCTCCTAGGGGCCCAGTACTTC
. | TRBJ1-2 | 13 | TRBV19 | . | CASSPTRNYGYTF | TGTGCCAGTAGTCCCACGCGGAACTATGGCTACACCTTC
. | TRBJ2-5 | 15 | TRBV15 | . | CATSKGGGGGETQYF | TGTGCCACCAGCAAGGGGGGCGGGGGAGGAGAGACCCAGTACTTC
TRBD1 | TRBJ1-3 | 15 | TRBV6-1 | . | CASSPPTGSGNTIYF | TGTGCCAGCAGTCCACCGACAGGGTCCGGAAACACCATATATTTT
. | TRBJ2-7 | 14 | TRBV2 | . | CASIEGNGPYEQYF | TGTGCCAGCATCGAGGGAAACGGGCCCTACGAGCAGTACTTC
. | TRBJ1-5 | 18 | TRBV30 | . | CAWSPHAYRGYSNQPQHF | TGTGCCTGGAGTCCGCACGCCTATAGGGGCTATAGCAATCAGCCCCAGCATTTT
TRBD1 | TRBJ1-5 | 16 | TRBV19 | . | CASSIDTGQVNQPQHF | TGTGCCAGTAGTATAGATACGGGACAGGTCAATCAGCCCCAGCATTTT
. | TRBJ1-1 | 13 | TRBV2 | once | CASSVREVTEAFF | TGTGCCAGCAGTGTTCGGGAGGTCACTGAAGCTTTCTTT
TRBD1 | TRBJ1-5 | 16 | TRBV3-1/TRBV3-2 | . | CASSPGQGAINQPQHF | TGTGCCAGCAGCCCTGGACAGGGCGCGATCAATCAGCCCCAGCATTTT
. | TRBJ1-1 | 13 | TRBV15 | . | CATSSLRHTEAFF | TGTGCCACCAGCAGCCTACGTCACACTGAAGCTTTCTTT
. | TRBJ2-3 | 14 | TRBV30 | . | CACKGGVGTDTQYF | TGTGCCTGCAAGGGGGGGGTGGGCACAGATACGCAGTATTTT
. | TRBJ2-5 | 13 | TRBV10-1 | . | CASSRGQEGTQYF | TGCGCCAGCAGCAGAGGGCAAGAAGGGACCCAGTACTTC
TRBD1 | TRBJ1-2 | 14 | TRBV3-1/TRBV3-2 | . | CASSRQGALYGYTF | TGTGCCAGCAGTCGACAGGGGGCTCTCTATGGCTACACCTTC
TRBD1 | TRBJ2-5 | 15 | TRBV4-3 | . | CASSQVWDRQETQYF | TGCGCCAGCAGCCAAGTGTGGGACAGGCAAGAGACCCAGTACTTC
TRBD1 | TRBJ1-1 | 15 | TRBV20-1 | . | CSASPPQGIDTEAFF | TGCAGTGCTAGTCCACCACAGGGGATCGACACTGAAGCTTTCTTT
. | TRBJ2-1 | 15 | TRBV4-1 | once | CASSQDLGENNEQFF | TGCGCCAGCAGCCAAGATTTGGGCGAGAACAATGAGCAGTTCTTC
TRBD2 | TRBJ2-1 | 16 | TRBV7-2 | . | CASRQSGDPSYNEQFF | TGTGCCAGCAGGCAGAGCGGGGACCCCTCCTACAATGAGCAGTTCTTC
. | TRBJ2-3 | 17 | TRBV4-3 | . | CASSQGSGQLIRDTQYF | TGCGCCAGCAGCCAAGGGTCAGGACAGTTAATAAGAGATACGCAGTATTTT
TRBD1 | TRBJ2-3 | 16 | TRBV7-2 | . | CASSSGQGWGTDTQYF | TGTGCCAGCAGCTCTGGACAGGGCTGGGGCACAGATACGCAGTATTTT
TRBD1 | TRBJ1-2 | 15 | TRBV27 | . | CASSLLPGGGYGYTF | TGTGCCAGCAGTTTACTCCCAGGGGGCGGCTATGGCTACACCTTC
. | TRBJ1-1 | 11 | TRBV29-1 | . | CSVHGNTEAFF | TGCAGCGTCCACGGGAACACTGAAGCTTTCTTT
. | TRBJ1-1 | 14 | TRBV7-9 | . | CASSLKAGNTEAFF | TGTGCCAGCAGCTTAAAGGCAGGAAACACTGAAGCTTTCTTT
. | TRBJ1-2 | 14 | TRBV10-3 | . | CAISDTGNNYGYTF | TGTGCCATCAGTGATACCGGGAACAACTATGGCTACACCTTC
. | TRBJ2-1 | 17 | TRBV5-1 | . | CASSLGLGGLSYNEQFF | TGCGCCAGCAGCTTGGGATTGGGGGGACTCTCCTACAATGAGCAGTTCTTC
. | TRBJ2-3 | 15 | TRBV14 | once | CASSQERSSTDTQYF | TGTGCCAGCAGCCAAGAGAGGTCTAGCACAGATACGCAGTATTTT
TRBD2 | TRBJ2-2 | 17 | TRBV3-1/TRBV3-2 | . | CASSPGLAGGQGGELFF | TGTGCCAGCAGCCCGGGACTAGCGGGGGGGCAAGGCGGGGAGCTGTTTTTT
TRBD2 | TRBJ2-3 | 16 | TRBV5-1 | . | CASSSRLAASTDTQYF | TGCGCCAGCAGCTCGCGACTAGCGGCTAGCACAGATACGCAGTATTTT
. | TRBJ1-2 | 13 | TRBV6-5 | . | CASSWTGNYGYTF | TGTGCCAGCAGTTGGACGGGGAACTATGGCTACACCTTC
TRBD2 | TRBJ2-1 | 14 | TRBV6-5 | . | CASSYAGGQNEQFF | TGTGCCAGCAGTTACGCGGGGGGGCAAAATGAGCAGTTCTTC
. | TRBJ1-2 | 16 | TRBV7-9 | . | CASSPPVGAVGYGYTF | TGTGCCAGCAGCCCCCCAGTGGGGGCGGTGGGCTATGGCTACACCTTC